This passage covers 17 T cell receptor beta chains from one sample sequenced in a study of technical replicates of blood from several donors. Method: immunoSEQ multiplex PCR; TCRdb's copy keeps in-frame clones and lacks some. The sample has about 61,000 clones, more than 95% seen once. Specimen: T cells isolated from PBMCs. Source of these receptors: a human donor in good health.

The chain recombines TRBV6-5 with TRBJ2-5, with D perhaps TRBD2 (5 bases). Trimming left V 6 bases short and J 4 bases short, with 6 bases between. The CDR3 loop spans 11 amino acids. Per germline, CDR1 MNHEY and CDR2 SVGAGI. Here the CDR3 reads CASSRGETQYF. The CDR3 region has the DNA TGTGCCAGCAGCCGGGGAGAGACCCAGTACTTC.

CDR3 sequence (DNA): TGTGCCAGCAGCGGAGGGGAAAACACCTACAATGAGCAGTTCTTC. Its translation is CASSGGENTYNEQFF. The rearrangement joins TRBV27 to TRBJ2-1; tentatively, D is TRBD2 (6 bases). CDR3 length: 15 amino acids. Germline assignment: CDR1 MNHEY and CDR2 SMNVEV (reference sequence). Trimming shortened V by 6 bases and J by 2 bases, and 14 bases separated the two germline ends.

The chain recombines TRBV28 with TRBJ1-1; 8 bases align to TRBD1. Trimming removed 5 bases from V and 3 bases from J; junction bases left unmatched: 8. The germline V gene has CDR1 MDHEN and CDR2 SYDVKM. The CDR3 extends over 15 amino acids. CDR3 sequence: CASSPPDRADTEAFF. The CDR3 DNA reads TGTGCCAGCAGTCCCCCGGACAGGGCAGACACTGAAGCTTTCTTT.

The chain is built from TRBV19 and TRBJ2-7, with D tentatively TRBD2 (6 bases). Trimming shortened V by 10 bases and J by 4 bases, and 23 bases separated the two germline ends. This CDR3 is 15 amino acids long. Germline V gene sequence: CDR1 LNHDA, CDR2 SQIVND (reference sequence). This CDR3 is CATRGNTASAYEQYF. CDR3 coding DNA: TGTGCCACCCGCGGGAACACGGCTTCCGCATACGAGCAGTACTTC.

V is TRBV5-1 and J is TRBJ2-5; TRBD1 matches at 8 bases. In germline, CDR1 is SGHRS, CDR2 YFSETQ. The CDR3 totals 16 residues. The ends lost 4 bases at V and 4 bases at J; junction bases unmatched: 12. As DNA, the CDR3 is TGCGCCAGCAGCAGGGACAGGCCGACCCGAGGAGAGACCCAGTACTTC. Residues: CASSRDRPTRGETQYF.

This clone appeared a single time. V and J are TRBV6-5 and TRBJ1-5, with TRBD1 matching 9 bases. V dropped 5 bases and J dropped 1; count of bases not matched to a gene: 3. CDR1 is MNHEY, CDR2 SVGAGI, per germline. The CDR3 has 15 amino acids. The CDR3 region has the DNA TGTGCCAGCAGTCCTGACAGGGGGAGCAATCAGCCCCAGCATTTT. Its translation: CASSPDRGSNQPQHF.

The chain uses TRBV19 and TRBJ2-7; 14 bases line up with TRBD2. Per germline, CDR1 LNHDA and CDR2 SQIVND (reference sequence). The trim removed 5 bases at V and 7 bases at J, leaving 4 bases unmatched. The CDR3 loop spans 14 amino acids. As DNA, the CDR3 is TGTGCCAGTAGTGGGACTAGCGGGAGTTTTGAGCAGTACTTC. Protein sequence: CASSGTSGSFEQYF.

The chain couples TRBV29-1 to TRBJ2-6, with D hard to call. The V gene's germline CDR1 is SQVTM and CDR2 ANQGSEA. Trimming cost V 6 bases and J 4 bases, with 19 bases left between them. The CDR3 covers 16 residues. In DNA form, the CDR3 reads TGCAGCGTCGCCGATGACTCCGCCCGAGGGGCCAACGTCCTGACTTTC. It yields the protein CSVADDSARGANVLTF.

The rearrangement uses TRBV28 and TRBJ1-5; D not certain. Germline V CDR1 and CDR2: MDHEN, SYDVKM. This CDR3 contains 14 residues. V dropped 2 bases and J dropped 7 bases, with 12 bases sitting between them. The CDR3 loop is CASSLMSERQPQHF. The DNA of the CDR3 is TGTGCCAGCAGTTTAATGTCCGAGAGACAGCCCCAGCATTTT. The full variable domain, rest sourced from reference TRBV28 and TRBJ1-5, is DVKVTQSSRYLVKRTGEKVFLECVQDMDHENMFWYRQDPGLGLRLIYFSYDVKMKEKGDIPEGYSVSREKKERFSLILESASTNQTSMYLCASSLMSERQPQHFGDGTRLSIL.

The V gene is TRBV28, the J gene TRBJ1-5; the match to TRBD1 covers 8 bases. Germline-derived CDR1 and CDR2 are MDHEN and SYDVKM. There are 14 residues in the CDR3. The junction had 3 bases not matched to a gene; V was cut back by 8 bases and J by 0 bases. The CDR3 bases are TGTGCCAGCGCACAGGGGGGTAGCAATCAGCCCCAGCATTTT. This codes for CASAQGGSNQPQHF.

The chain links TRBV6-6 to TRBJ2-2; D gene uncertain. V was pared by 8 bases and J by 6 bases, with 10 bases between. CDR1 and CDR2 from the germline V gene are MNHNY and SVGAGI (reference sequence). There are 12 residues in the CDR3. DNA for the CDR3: TGTGCCAGCCAACAAACCCCCGGGGAGCTGTTTTTT. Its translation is CASQQTPGELFF.

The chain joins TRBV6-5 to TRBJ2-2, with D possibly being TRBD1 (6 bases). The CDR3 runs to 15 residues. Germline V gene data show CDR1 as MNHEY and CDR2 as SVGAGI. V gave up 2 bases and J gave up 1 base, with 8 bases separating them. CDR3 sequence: CASSYGGQNTGELFF. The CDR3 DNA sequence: TGTGCCAGCAGTTACGGGGGCCAGAACACCGGGGAGCTGTTTTTT.

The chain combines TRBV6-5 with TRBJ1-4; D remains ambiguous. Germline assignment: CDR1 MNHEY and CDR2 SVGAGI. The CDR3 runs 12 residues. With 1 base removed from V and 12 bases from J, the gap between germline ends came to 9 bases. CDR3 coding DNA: TGTGCCAGCAGTTACTTGGGGAGGGAACTGTTTTTT. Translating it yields CASSYLGRELFF.

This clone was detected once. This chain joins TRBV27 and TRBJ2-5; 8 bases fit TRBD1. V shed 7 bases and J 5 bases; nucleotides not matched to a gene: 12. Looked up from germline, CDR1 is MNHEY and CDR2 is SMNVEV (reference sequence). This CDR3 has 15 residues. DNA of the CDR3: TGTGCCAGCAAATCGGACAGGGTCGGGGAGGAGACCCAGTACTTC. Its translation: CASKSDRVGEETQYF.

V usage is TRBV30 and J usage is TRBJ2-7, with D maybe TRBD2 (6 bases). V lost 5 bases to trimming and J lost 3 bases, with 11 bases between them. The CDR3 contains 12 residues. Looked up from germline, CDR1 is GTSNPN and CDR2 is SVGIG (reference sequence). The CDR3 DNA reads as TGTGCCTGGGCAGGGACTTTCTACGAGCAGTACTTC. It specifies CAWAGTFYEQYF.

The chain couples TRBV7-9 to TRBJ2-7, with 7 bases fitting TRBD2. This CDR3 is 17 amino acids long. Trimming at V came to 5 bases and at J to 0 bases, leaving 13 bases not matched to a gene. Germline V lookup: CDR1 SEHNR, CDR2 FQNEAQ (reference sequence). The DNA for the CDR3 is TGTGCCAGCAGCCACAACCGACTAGCAAGGGACTCCTACGAGCAGTACTTC. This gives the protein CASSHNRLARDSYEQYF.

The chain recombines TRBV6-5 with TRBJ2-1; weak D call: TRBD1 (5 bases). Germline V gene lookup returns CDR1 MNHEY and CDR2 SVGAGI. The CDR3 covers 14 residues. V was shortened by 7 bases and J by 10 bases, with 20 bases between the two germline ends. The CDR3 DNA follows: TGTGCCAGCACGATGTACAACAGGTTCCACGAGCAGTTCTTC. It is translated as CASTMYNRFHEQFF.